This T cell receptor beta chain was captured by sequencing in a study of monozygotic twins with cystic fibrosis. About the research overall: Library input was around 3.1 micrograms of fragmented DNA, with 15 PCR cycles.

Study-level findings and limits: Median Simpson clonality of approximately 0.01 suggested naive T cells predominated. Unrelated CF individuals shared fewer identical clonotypes than monozygotic CF twins. J usage was most co-twin-similar in 8 of 16 pairs, V in 13.

A remark on this clone: The antigen is not known.

Repertoires were generated with immunoSEQ multiplex PCR, while TCRdb's copy carries only in-frame clones and drops some. The table has 8,000 to 10,000 clones, about 89% seen once; the top ten hold more than 4.5%. The trim removed 3 bases at V and 7 bases at J, leaving 5 bases unmatched. CDR3 length: 14 residues. Germline V gives CDR1 LNHDA, CDR2 SQIVND (reference sequence). The sequenced material came from blood. This clonotype originated in a boy aged 2-9 years with cystic fibrosis. The chain employs TRBV19 and TRBJ1-5; 8 bases line up with TRBD1. The CDR3 region is CASSIIGQGQPQHF. The CDR3 DNA sequence: TGTGCCAGTAGTATCATTGGACAGGGCCAGCCCCAGCATTTT.